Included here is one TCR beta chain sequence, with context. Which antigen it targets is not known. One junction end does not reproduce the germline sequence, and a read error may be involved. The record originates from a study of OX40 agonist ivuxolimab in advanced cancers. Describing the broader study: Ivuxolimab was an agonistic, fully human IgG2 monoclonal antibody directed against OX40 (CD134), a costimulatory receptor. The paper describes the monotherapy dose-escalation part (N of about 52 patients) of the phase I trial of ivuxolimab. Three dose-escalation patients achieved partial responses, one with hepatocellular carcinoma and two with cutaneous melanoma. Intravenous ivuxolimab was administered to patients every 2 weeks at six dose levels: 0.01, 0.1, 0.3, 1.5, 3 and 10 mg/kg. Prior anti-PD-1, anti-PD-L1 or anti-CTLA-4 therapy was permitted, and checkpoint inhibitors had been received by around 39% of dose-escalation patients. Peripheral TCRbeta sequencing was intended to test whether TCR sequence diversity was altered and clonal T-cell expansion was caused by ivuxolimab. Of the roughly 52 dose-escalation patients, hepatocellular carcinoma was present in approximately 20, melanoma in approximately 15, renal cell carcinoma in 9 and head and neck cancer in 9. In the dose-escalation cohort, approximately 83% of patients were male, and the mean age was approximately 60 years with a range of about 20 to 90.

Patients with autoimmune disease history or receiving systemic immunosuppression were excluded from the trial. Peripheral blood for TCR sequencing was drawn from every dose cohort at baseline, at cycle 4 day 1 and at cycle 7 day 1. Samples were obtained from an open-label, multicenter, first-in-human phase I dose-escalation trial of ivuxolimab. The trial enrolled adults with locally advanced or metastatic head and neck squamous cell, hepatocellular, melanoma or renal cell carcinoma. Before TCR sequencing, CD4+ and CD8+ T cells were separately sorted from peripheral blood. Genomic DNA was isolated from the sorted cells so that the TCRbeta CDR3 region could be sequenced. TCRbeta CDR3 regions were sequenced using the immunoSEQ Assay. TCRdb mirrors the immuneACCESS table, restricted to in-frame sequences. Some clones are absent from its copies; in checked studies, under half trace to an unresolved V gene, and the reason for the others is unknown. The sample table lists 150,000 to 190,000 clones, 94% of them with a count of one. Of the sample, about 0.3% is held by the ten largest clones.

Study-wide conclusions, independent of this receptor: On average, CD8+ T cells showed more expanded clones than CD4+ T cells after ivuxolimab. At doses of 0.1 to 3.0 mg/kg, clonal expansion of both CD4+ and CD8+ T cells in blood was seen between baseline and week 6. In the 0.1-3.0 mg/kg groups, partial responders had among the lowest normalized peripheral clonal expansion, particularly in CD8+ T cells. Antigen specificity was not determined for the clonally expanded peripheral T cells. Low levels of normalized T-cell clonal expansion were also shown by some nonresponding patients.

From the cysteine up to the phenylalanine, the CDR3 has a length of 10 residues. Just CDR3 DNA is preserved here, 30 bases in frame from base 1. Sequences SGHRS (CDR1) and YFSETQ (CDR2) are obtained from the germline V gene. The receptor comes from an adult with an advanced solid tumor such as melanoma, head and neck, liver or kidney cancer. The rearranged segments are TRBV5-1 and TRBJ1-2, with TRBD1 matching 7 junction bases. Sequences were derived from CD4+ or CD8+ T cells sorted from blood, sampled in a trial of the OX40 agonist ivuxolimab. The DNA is TGCGCCAGCGGGGACAGAACACCTTTCTTC. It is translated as CASGDRTPFF.